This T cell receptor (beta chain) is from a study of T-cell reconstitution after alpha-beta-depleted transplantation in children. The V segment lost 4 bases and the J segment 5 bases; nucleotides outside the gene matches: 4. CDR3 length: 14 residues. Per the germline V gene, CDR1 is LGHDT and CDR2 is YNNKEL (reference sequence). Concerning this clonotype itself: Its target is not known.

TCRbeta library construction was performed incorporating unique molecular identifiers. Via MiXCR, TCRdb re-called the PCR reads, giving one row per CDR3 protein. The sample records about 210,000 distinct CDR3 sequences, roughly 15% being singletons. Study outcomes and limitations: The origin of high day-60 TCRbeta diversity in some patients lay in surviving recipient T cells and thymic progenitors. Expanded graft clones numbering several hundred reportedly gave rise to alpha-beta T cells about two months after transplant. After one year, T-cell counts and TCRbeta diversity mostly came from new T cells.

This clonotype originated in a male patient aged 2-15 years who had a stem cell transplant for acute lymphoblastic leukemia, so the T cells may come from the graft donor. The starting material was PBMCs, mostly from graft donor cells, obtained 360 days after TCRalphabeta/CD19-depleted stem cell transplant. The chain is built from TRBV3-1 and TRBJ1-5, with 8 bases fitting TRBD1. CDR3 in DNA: TGTGCCAGCAGCCGCTCGACAGGGGATCAGCCCCAGCATTTT. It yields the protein CASSRSTGDQPQHF.